One sample yielded the 18 T cell receptor beta chains listed below, sequenced in a study of T cell responses to AZD1222 COVID-19 vaccine. Clones were sequenced by immunoSEQ multiplex PCR, and TCRdb holds only the in-frame ones, with some missing. The sample lists approximately 180,000 clones, 90% occurring once. The specimen comprised peripheral blood, sampled on day 0 of AZD1222 vaccination. These receptors were collected from an adult in good health.

V is TRBV15 and J is TRBJ1-6; D uncertain. V was trimmed by 8 bases and J by 2 bases, leaving 10 bases between them. CDR1 is LNHNV and CDR2 is YYDKDF in the germline V gene (reference sequence). The CDR3 consists of 14 residues. Here the CDR3 reads CATSSRTYNSPLHF. In DNA, the CDR3 is TGTGCCACCTCATCGCGCACCTATAATTCACCCCTCCACTTT.

The V and J genes are TRBV5-1 and TRBJ2-3; 9 nucleotides align to TRBD2. Trimming removed 4 bases from V and 2 bases from J; junction bases left unmatched: 11. Germline-derived CDR1 and CDR2 are SGHRS and YFSETQ. There are 17 residues in the CDR3. CDR3 loop: CASSDPSGADYTDTQYF. CDR3 nucleotide sequence: TGCGCCAGCAGCGATCCTAGCGGGGCGGACTACACAGATACGCAGTATTTT. The full variable domain, in which reference TRBV5-1 and TRBJ2-3 provide the parts outside the CDR3, is KAGVTQTPRYLIKTRGQQVTLSCSPISGHRSVSWYQQTPGQGLQFLFEYFSETQRNKGNFPGRFSGRQFSNSRSEMNVSTLELGDSALYLCASSDPSGADYTDTQYFGPGTRLTVL.

The chain recombines TRBV4-1 with TRBJ2-7; D gene unclear. Germline V lookup: CDR1 MGHRA, CDR2 YSYEKL. V lost 4 bases, J lost 2 bases, and 15 bases lay in between. The CDR3 length is 15 residues. For the CDR3, the DNA is TGCGCCAGCAGCCGCACCGAGGACCGTGCCTACGAGCAGTACTTC. It is translated as CASSRTEDRAYEQYF.

The V call is TRBV27, the J call TRBJ2-3; 9 bases map to TRBD2. The CDR3 contains 16 residues. Germline trimming cut 8 bases from V and 3 bases from J; bases unmatched to any gene: 12. Germline V lookup: CDR1 MNHEY, CDR2 SMNVEV (reference sequence). The CDR3 is CASGAYAGGPTDTQYF. The CDR3 nucleotides read TGTGCCAGCGGGGCCTACGCGGGGGGGCCGACAGATACGCAGTATTTT.

The chain couples TRBV6-6 to TRBJ2-1; 10 bases agree with TRBD2. Germline V gene data show CDR1 as MNHNY and CDR2 as SVGAGI (reference sequence). V trimming: 4 bases; J trimming: 9 bases; junction bases outside the gene matches: 6. The length of the CDR3 is 14 residues. This CDR3 is CASSSPSGRGEQFF. The CDR3 DNA reads as TGTGCCAGCAGTTCCCCTAGCGGGAGAGGTGAGCAGTTCTTC.

Written as DNA, the CDR3 is TGTGCCAGTAGTATTTCCCCCCGGATCCAGGGTAACTATGGCTACACCTTC. Encoded protein: CASSISPRIQGNYGYTF. The chain has TRBV19 and TRBJ1-2; possibly TRBD1 for D (5 bases). V was trimmed by 3 bases and J by 1 base, leaving 18 bases between them. Germline values: CDR1 LNHDA, CDR2 SQIVND (reference sequence). This CDR3 comprises 17 residues.

The rearrangement joins TRBV7-9 to TRBJ2-1; D is tentatively TRBD1 or TRBD2 (5 bases each). The CDR3 length is 15 residues. The ends were cut back, 4 bases at V and 4 bases at J, with 14 bases in the middle. The V gene's germline CDR1 is SEHNR and CDR2 FQNEAQ (reference sequence). CDR3 region: CASSSTPGPYNEQFF. CDR3 coding DNA: TGTGCCAGCAGCTCCACCCCGGGACCGTACAATGAGCAGTTCTTC.

This clone is judged large. V usage is TRBV7-9 and J usage is TRBJ2-5; 7 nucleotides align to TRBD2. Unmatched junction bases numbered 1, after V lost 3 bases and J lost 0 bases. Germline lookup yields CDR1 SEHNR and CDR2 FQNEAQ (reference sequence). The CDR3 contains 14 residues. DNA of the CDR3: TGTGCCAGCAGCTTTACTAGCGACCAAGAGACCCAGTACTTC. Amino acid sequence: CASSFTSDQETQYF.

This chain connects TRBV5-1 to TRBJ1-4; TRBD1 matches 11 bases. V gave up 8 bases and J gave up 7 bases; unmatched junction bases: 13. CDR1 SGHRS and CDR2 YFSETQ come from the germline V gene. The CDR3 is made up of 16 amino acids. The CDR3 nucleotides are TGCGCCAGTTCATACGGACAGGGGGCAGTCGCTGAAAAACTGTTTTTT. Translating it yields CASSYGQGAVAEKLFF.

V gene TRBV15 combines with J gene TRBJ1-4, with 9 bases identical to TRBD1. In germline, CDR1 is LNHNV, CDR2 YYDKDF (reference sequence). This CDR3 contains 15 residues. Trimming removed 5 bases from V and 5 bases from J; junction bases left unmatched: 6. The CDR3 loop reads CATSPPGQGNEKLFF. The CDR3 nucleotides read TGTGCCACCAGCCCACCGGGACAGGGAAATGAAAAACTGTTTTTT.

The J gene is TRBJ2-3, the V gene TRBV13; unclear D gene. Between the trimmed V and J ends, which lost 6 bases and 1 base, there was a span of 11 bases. Germline V gene sequence: CDR1 PRHDT, CDR2 FYEKMQ (reference sequence). The CDR3 is 14 amino acids. The CDR3 nucleotides read TGTGCCAGCAGGCTTTTTCGTGGCACAGATACGCAGTATTTT. Residues: CASRLFRGTDTQYF.

The rearrangement links TRBV4-3 to TRBJ2-7; 11 nucleotides align to TRBD2. The trim removed 0 bases at V and 4 bases at J, leaving 2 bases unmatched. The germline gives CDR1 LGHNA, CDR2 YSLEER. The CDR3 is 15 amino acids. The CDR3 loop reads CASSQDSGRGYEQYF. The CDR3, as DNA: TGCGCCAGCAGCCAAGATAGCGGGAGGGGATACGAGCAGTACTTC.

V gene TRBV28 combines with J gene TRBJ1-1; D uncertain. The CDR3 has 13 residues. Germline V gene lookup returns CDR1 MDHEN and CDR2 SYDVKM. V was clipped by 2 bases and J by 4 bases, with 8 bases between them. The CDR3 sequence is CASSLGVGTEAFF. CDR3 coding DNA: TGTGCCAGCAGTTTAGGAGTGGGCACTGAAGCTTTCTTT.

This chain connects TRBV2 to TRBJ1-2; D might be TRBD1 (6 bases). V was pared by 7 bases and J by 0 bases, with 9 bases between. Germline CDR1 is SNHLY and CDR2 is FYNNEI. The CDR3 has 13 residues. This CDR3 reads CASKGGSNYGYTF. As DNA, the CDR3 is TGTGCCAGCAAGGGGGGGTCTAACTATGGCTACACCTTC. The full variable domain, rest sourced from reference TRBV2 and TRBJ1-2, is EPEVTQTPSHQVTQMGQEVILRCVPISNHLYFYWYRQILGQKVEFLVSFYNNEISEKSEIFDDQFSVERPDGSNFTLKIRSTKLEDSAMYFCASKGGSNYGYTFGSGTRLTVV.

V is TRBV6-5 and J is TRBJ2-1; 8 bases map to TRBD2. Germline trimming cut 6 bases from V and 8 bases from J; bases unmatched to any gene: 12. CDR3 length: 15 amino acids. The germline CDR1 and CDR2 sequences are MNHEY and SVGAGI. CDR3 coding DNA: TGTGCCAGCAGAGTGTCGGGACTAGTTATGTATGAGCAGTTCTTC. The encoded protein is CASRVSGLVMYEQFF.

The J gene is TRBJ2-1, the V gene TRBV5-1; 7 positions match TRBD1. Losses at the gene ends were 0 bases for V and 8 bases for J; bases not matched to a gene: 8. The CDR3 covers 15 residues. Looked up from germline, CDR1 is SGHRS and CDR2 is YFSETQ. The CDR3 nucleotides read TGCGCCAGCAGCTTGGCCGCAGACAGGGACCATGAGCAGTTCTTC. Translation gives CASSLAADRDHEQFF.

This CDR3 reads CASSFQGSYGYTF. CDR3 nucleotides: TGTGCCAGCAGTTTTCAGGGGTCCTATGGCTACACCTTC. The chain has TRBV28 and TRBJ1-2; TRBD1 might be the D (6 bases). The V end was cut by 3 bases, the J end by 4 bases, with 9 bases between. This CDR3 is 13 amino acids long. Per germline, CDR1 MDHEN and CDR2 SYDVKM.

The chain is built from TRBV5-1 and TRBJ2-2; 8 bases fit TRBD1. The junction had 11 bases not matched to a gene; V was cut back by 3 bases and J by 4 bases. In germline, CDR1 is SGHRS, CDR2 YFSETQ. The length of the CDR3 is 17 residues. CDR3 nucleotide sequence: TGCGCCAGCAGCTCGGAAGGGCAGGGGGCAAGCACCGGGGAGCTGTTTTTT. Translation gives CASSSEGQGASTGELFF.